This TCR beta chain was retrieved from a study of technical replicates of blood from a few donors. Germline CDR1 and CDR2: SNHLY and FYNNEI. The junction had 9 bases not matched to a gene; V was cut back by 2 bases and J by 0 bases. The CDR3 runs 19 residues. TCRdb's table, derived via immunoSEQ multiplex PCR, lists solely in-frame clones and lacks some. The table has about 69,000 clones, around nine tenths seen once. The origin of this receptor is a human donor in good health. Some clones in this sample may be carry-over from other donors' samples. The V call is TRBV2, the J call TRBJ2-6; TRBD2 agrees at 8 bases. Sequencing was carried out using PBMCs. The CDR3: CASSERWASGLSGANVLTF. The CDR3 bases are TGTGCCAGCAGTGAAAGGTGGGCTAGCGGGCTCTCTGGGGCCAACGTCCTGACTTTC.